The present T cell receptor (beta chain) was sequenced within a study of T-cell reconstitution after alpha-beta-depleted transplantation in children. This CDR3 comprises 14 residues. Germline CDR1 reads SGHTA; CDR2 reads FQGTGA. V was shortened by 5 bases and J by 0 bases, with 8 bases between the two germline ends. Unique molecular identifiers were incorporated during preparation of the TCRbeta library. MiXCR, applied by TCRdb to the PCR reads, yields one record per CDR3 protein. The table shows 450,000 to 600,000 distinct CDR3 sequences, with around 16% occurring only once. In its sample, this clonotype was seen a few times.

This sequence joins TRBV7-3 and TRBJ2-1; D gene unclear. This specimen consisted of PBMCs from the stem cell graft donor, obtained from the stem cell graft. This sequence was found in a human donor who donated a stem cell graft to a child with acute lymphoblastic leukemia. The CDR3 nucleotides read TGTGCCAGCAGCAGACGCCTCTCCTACAATGAGCAGTTCTTC. Protein product: CASSRRLSYNEQFF.